A selection of T cell receptor beta chains follows, all from one sample in a study of T cell responses to AZD1222 COVID-19 vaccine. The protocol was immunoSEQ multiplex PCR, while the TCRdb copy is restricted to in-frame clones and leaves out a portion. Here the sample spans roughly 260,000 clones, 90% to 95% being singletons. Sequenced material: peripheral blood, taken on day 0 of AZD1222 vaccination. The receptors originated from an adult in good health. Each CDR3 is given with its conserved first and last residue. D genes are given only for firm matches. A clone size is listed for some rows: how often the clone was seen (once, few, many), or a class if it is expanded.

j_gene	abundance	d_gene	v_gene	CDR3nt	CDR3aa
TRBJ1-2	.	.	TRBV3-1/TRBV3-2	TGTGCCAGCAGCCAAGATCAAAGGGGCCTTTTATTC	CASSQDQRGLLF
TRBJ2-3	.	.	TRBV10-3	TGTGCCATCCTCCTTAGCGGTACAGATACGCAGTATTTT	CAILLSGTDTQYF
TRBJ2-2	once	.	TRBV2	TGTGCCAGCAGTGGAGTCAGGGACACCGGGGAGCTGTTTTTT	CASSGVRDTGELFF
TRBJ2-7	.	.	TRBV2	TGTGCCAGCAGTGGCAGGGCAGAGCAGTACTTC	CASSGRAEQYF
TRBJ1-2	.	TRBD1	TRBV4-3	TGCGCCAGCAGCCAAGTGGCAGGGGGAGGCTATGGCTACACCTTC	CASSQVAGGGYGYTF
TRBJ2-1	.	.	TRBV24-1	TGTGCCACCGGCGGGGCGAGCGGGTACAATGAGCAGTTCTTC	CATGGASGYNEQFF
TRBJ1-3	.	.	TRBV23-1	TGCGCCAGCAGTCACTCGCAGGGATCTGGAAACACCATATATTTT	CASSHSQGSGNTIYF
TRBJ2-3	.	.	TRBV15	TGTGCCACCAGCAGAGAGGGGGGCCGATGGCAGTATTTT	CATSREGGRWQYF
TRBJ2-2	.	TRBD2	TRBV6-5	TGTGCCAGCATTCGGCGGGGGGGCCACACCGGGGAGCTGTTTTTT	CASIRRGGHTGELFF
TRBJ2-2	.	TRBD2	TRBV4-3	TGCGCCAGCAGCCACCCCAGCGGGAGGAGGAACACCGGGGAGCTGTTTTTT	CASSHPSGRRNTGELFF